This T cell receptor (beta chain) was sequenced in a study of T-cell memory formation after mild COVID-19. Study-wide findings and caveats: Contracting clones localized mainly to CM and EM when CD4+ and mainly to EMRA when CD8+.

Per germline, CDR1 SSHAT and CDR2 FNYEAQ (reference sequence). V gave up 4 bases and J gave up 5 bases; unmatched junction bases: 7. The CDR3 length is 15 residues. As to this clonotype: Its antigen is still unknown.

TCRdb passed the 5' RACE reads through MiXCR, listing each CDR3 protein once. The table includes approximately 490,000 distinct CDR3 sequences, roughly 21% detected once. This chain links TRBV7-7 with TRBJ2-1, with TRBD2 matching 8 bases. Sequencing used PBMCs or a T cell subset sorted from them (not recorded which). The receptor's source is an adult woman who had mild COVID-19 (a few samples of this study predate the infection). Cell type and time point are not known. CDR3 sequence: CASSSGGAGDNEQFF. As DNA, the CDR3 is TGTGCCAGCAGCTCCGGGGGGGCCGGCGACAATGAGCAGTTCTTC.